The 7 T cell receptor beta chains given below trace back to one sample, sequenced in a study of cytomegalovirus exposure and HLA in healthy donors (dated by TCRdb to 2017 to 2019). Library preparation was by the immunoSEQ multiplex PCR assay. The table comes from immuneACCESS by way of TCRdb, which keeps in-frame sequences with V and J called. Part of the clones is missing from these tables; in studies checked, under half for an unresolved V gene and the rest for unknown reasons. This sample is represented by 200,000 to 250,000 clones; over 80% of them were singletons. Approximately 1.1% of the sample belongs to the ten largest clones. Input material: PBMCs. The origin of the receptors is a woman under 30 in good health and CMV-seronegative.

The gene calls are TRBV6-1 and TRBJ1-1; D is unclear. With 1 base removed from V and 3 bases from J, the gap between germline ends came to 18 bases. The CDR3 is 17 amino acids. Germline-derived CDR1 and CDR2 are MNHNS and SASEGT. In nucleotides, the CDR3 is TGTGCCAGCAGTGAAGGGCGGGGAGGAGGCGAATACACTGAAGCTTTCTTT. It encodes CASSEGRGGGEYTEAFF.

V and J are TRBV5-6 and TRBJ1-3, with a tentative D call TRBD1 (5 bases). CDR1 and CDR2 (germline): SGHDT, YYEEEE. The V and J ends lost 0 bases and 1 base respectively, with 5 bases between them. The CDR3 has 14 amino acids. In nucleotides, the CDR3 is TGTGCCAGCAGCTTGGACAGGTCTGGAAACACCATATATTTT. It translates to CASSLDRSGNTIYF.

The J gene is TRBJ1-2, the V gene TRBV7-9; 7 nucleotides align to TRBD1. This CDR3 is 15 amino acids long. V gave up 2 bases and J gave up 5 bases; unmatched junction bases: 8. Germline values: CDR1 SEHNR, CDR2 FQNEAQ (reference sequence). The CDR3 region is CASSLPTGDPYGYTF. CDR3 in DNA: TGTGCCAGCAGCTTACCAACAGGGGATCCTTATGGCTACACCTTC.

This chain uses TRBV19 with TRBJ2-5; unclear D gene. Per germline, CDR1 LNHDA and CDR2 SQIVND (reference sequence). The CDR3 extends over 15 amino acids. V was shortened by 6 bases and J by 4 bases, with 18 bases between the two germline ends. The DNA of the CDR3 is TGTGCCAGTAGGAGCCTCCGCGGAGTGGGAGAGACCCAGTACTTC. Translating gives CASRSLRGVGETQYF. Full variable domain (rest looked up from reference TRBV19 and TRBJ2-5): DGGITQSPKYLFRKEGQNVTLSCEQNLNHDAMYWYRQDPGQGLRLIYYSQIVNDFQKGDIAEGYSVSREKKESFPLTVTSAQKNPTAFYLCASRSLRGVGETQYFGPGTRLLVL.

J is TRBJ1-4 and V is TRBV6-5; D uncertain. Germline V gene sequence: CDR1 MNHEY, CDR2 SVGAGI. This CDR3 region has 14 residues. V shed 6 bases and J shed 6 bases, with 14 bases lying between them. In nucleotides, the CDR3 is TGTGCCAGCAGGGTACTAGGTCTCTATGAAAAACTGTTTTTT. Protein sequence: CASRVLGLYEKLFF.

V is TRBV28 and J is TRBJ2-2; possible D gene TRBD1, 6 bases. CDR3 size: 17 residues. The V gene's germline CDR1 is MDHEN and CDR2 SYDVKM. Trimming pared 3 bases from V and 2 bases from J, leaving 16 bases between. The CDR3 region is CASSFPIAGVNTGELFF. CDR3 in DNA: TGTGCCAGCAGTTTCCCGATTGCAGGGGTTAACACCGGGGAGCTGTTTTTT.

The V call is TRBV6-7, the J call TRBJ1-3; D unclear. TRBV6-7 is an ORF, and what it does is uncertain. Trimming removed 7 bases from V and 0 bases from J, with 13 bases in between. This CDR3 comprises 15 residues. The CDR3 nucleotides are TGTGCCAGCAAGGGAGTCCCCGCCTCTGGAAACACCATATATTTT. Amino acids: CASKGVPASGNTIYF.